This entry features one TCR beta chain sequence. CDR3 length equals 14 residues. Germline V CDR1 and CDR2: SQVTM, ANQGSEA. V lost 7 bases and J 8 bases, leaving 22 bases between the germline ends. The sample is drawn from a study of blood T cell repertoires in COVID-19. Measured with immunoSEQ multiplex PCR; TCRdb has only the in-frame clones, and not every one. Of about 440,000 clones listed, roughly 90% are singletons. The specimen was peripheral blood. V is TRBV29-1 and J is TRBJ2-3; the D gene is possibly TRBD1 (6 bases). The clonotype comes from a woman under 40 with acute or convalescent COVID-19. The CDR3 sequence: CSETLDRPPSTQYF. The CDR3 coding sequence is TGCAGCGAGACACTCGACAGGCCACCAAGTACGCAGTATTTT.